This T cell receptor beta chain was sequenced during a study of CD8 T cell repertoires and HIV-1 epitope variants (dated by TCRdb to 2020 to 2022). For the wider study: Twenty-five peptides representing autologous and known Gag and Nef epitope variants were each used to stimulate T cells in separate culture wells. Three Gag epitope families and Nef HW9 and YT9 were included among the tested epitopes. T cells were enriched with the EasySep Human T Cell Enrichment Kit and co-cultured with equal numbers of autologous T cell-negative cells as antigen-presenting cells. A total of some 84 T cell cultures were run, with each culture condition done in triplicate except for one peptide, which was done in duplicate. The control conditions were a CMV, EBV and flu peptide pool, the Ebola AY9 epitope as a negative control, and a well with no peptide. An aliquot of 1M T cells was saved as an uncultured baseline condition, separate from the roughly 80 T cell cultures. Cultures ran for 10 to 11 days in IMDM with gentamicin, with half-media changes on days 3 and 7 adding IL-2, IL-7 and IL-15.

Via the germline V gene, CDR1 is LGHNA and CDR2 YNFKEQ. Counted from cysteine to phenylalanine, this CDR3 has 17 amino acids. Of all the DNA, just the CDR3 is kept, 51 bases in frame from base 1. V is clipped by 0 bases and J by 2 bases, and the sequence between their germline boundaries is 13 bases long. TCR beta CDR3 regions were sequenced at survey depth on the immunoSEQ platform. The QIAamp DNA micro kit was used to extract genomic DNA from every cultured and uncultured CD8+ T cell population. The study's processing was this. Any sample with under 5,000 productive reads was excluded, and this exclusion removed about 6% of the roughly 80 cultures stimulated with HIV peptides. Sequences were trimmed to CDR3 by a MANAFEST web app, and nonproductive sequences, CDR3s under 5 amino acids, and sequences not starting with C or ending with F/W were removed. Antigen-specific clonotypes had to expand in at least 2 of 3 replicates versus no-peptide control at FDR 0.01, only within one epitope family. In addition, a specific clonotype needed a frequency at least fivefold higher than in wells stimulated with peptides from other epitope families. This immuneACCESS table, as held by TCRdb, lists in-frame sequences with V and J called but not all clones. Of the missing ones, under half trace to an unresolved V gene in checked studies; the others have no known cause. The DNA gave D and trimming, while V, J and clone size come from that table. The sample records about 6,000 clones, about 60% of which are singletons. Roughly two fifths of the sample is taken by the ten largest.

This clone was seen more than once but under ten times. Its antigen specificity is not known. Base qualities are missing; no much larger clone stands one base away. The EasySep Human CD8+ T Cell Enrichment Kit was used on day 10 to isolate CD8+ T cells from every culture. Study-wide findings and limitations: Only TCR beta chains were identified by the assay, and proliferation to antigen, not T cell function or cytokine profile, was indicated. About 5 clonotypes recognized the Nef KF9 family and one the HW9 family, with no responses to the TAALDMSHF plasma variant. The study identified about 10 antigen-specific TCR beta clonotypes, 5 or 6 of which appeared to be cross-reactive for autologous or known escape epitope variants.

The specimen was cultured CD8+ T cells derived from PBMCs. The chain couples TRBV4-2 to TRBJ2-2, with TRBD1 as a weak D call on 5 bases. The receptor was isolated from a male donor with HIV. The DNA is as follows: TGTGCCAGCAGCCAAGAGAGGAGCAGGGTCAACACCGGGGAGCTGTTTTTT. This yields the protein CASSQERSRVNTGELFF.